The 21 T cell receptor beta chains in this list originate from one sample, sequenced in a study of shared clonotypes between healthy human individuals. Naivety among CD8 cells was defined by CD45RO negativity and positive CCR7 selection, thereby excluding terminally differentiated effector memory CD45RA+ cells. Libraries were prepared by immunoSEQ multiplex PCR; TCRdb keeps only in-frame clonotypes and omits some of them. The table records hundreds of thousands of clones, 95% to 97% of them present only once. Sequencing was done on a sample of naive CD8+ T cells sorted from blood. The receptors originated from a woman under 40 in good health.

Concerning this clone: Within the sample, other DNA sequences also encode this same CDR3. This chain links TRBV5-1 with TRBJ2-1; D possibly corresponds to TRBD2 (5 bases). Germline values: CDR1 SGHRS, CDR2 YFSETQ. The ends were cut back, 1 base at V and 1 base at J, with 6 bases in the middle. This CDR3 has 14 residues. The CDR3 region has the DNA TGCGCCAGCAGCTTGAGAGGGTCCTACAATGAGCAGTTCTTC. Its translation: CASSLRGSYNEQFF. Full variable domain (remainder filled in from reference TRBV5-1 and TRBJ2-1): KAGVTQTPRYLIKTRGQQVTLSCSPISGHRSVSWYQQTPGQGLQFLFEYFSETQRNKGNFPGRFSGRQFSNSRSEMNVSTLELGDSALYLCASSLRGSYNEQFFGPGTRLTVL.

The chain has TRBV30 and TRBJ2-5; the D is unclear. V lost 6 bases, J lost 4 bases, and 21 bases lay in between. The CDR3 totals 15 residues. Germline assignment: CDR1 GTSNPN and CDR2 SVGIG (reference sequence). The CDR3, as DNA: TGTGCCTGCCAGTCTTACGCACCTCTCGGAGAGACCCAGTACTTC. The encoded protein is CACQSYAPLGETQYF.

The CDR3 is CAWSAGTAEKLFF. The CDR3 DNA reads TGTGCCTGGAGTGCGGGGACAGCTGAAAAACTGTTTTTT. The rearrangement joins TRBV30 to TRBJ1-4; TRBD1 agrees at 7 bases. V lost 1 base, J lost 7 bases, and 3 bases stayed unmatched. The CDR3 runs to 13 residues. Germline CDR1 and CDR2: GTSNPN and SVGIG (reference sequence).

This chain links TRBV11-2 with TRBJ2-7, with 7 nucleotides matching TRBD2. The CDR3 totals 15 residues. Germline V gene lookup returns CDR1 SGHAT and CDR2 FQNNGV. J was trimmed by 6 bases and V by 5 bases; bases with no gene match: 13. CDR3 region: CASSPAIGLVAEQYF. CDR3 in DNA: TGTGCCAGCAGCCCCGCCATAGGACTAGTTGCCGAGCAGTACTTC.

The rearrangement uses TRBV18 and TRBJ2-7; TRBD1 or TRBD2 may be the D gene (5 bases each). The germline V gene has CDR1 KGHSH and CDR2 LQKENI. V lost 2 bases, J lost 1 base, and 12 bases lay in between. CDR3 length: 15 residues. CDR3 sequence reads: CASSPEPGRSYEQYF. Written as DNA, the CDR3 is TGTGCCAGCTCACCAGAACCGGGACGTTCCTACGAGCAGTACTTC.

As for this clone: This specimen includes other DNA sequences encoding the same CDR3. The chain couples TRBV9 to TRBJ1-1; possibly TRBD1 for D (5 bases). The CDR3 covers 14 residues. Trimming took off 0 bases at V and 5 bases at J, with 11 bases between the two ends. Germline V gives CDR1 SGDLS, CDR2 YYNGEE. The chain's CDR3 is CASSVVRGGTEAFF. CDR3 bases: TGTGCCAGCAGCGTAGTTAGGGGTGGAACTGAAGCTTTCTTT.

Here the CDR3 reads CASSGRDSNQPQHF. The CDR3 nucleotides read TGCGCCAGCAGTGGCAGGGATAGCAATCAGCCCCAGCATTTT. The chain couples TRBV10-2 to TRBJ1-5; tentative D call: TRBD1 (5 bases). Trimming shortened V by 4 bases and J by 0 bases, and 7 bases separated the two germline ends. This CDR3 region has 14 residues. Germline V gene data show CDR1 as WSHSY and CDR2 as SAAADI.

CDR3 sequence: CASSLSASGRADTGELFF. In DNA, the CDR3 is TGTGCCAGCAGTTTATCAGCTAGCGGGAGGGCCGACACCGGGGAGCTGTTTTTT. The V call is TRBV28, the J call TRBJ2-2, with 12 bases identical to TRBD2. V lost 1 base, J lost 3 bases, and 6 bases stayed unmatched. Germline V gene lookup returns CDR1 MDHEN and CDR2 SYDVKM. The CDR3 has 18 residues.

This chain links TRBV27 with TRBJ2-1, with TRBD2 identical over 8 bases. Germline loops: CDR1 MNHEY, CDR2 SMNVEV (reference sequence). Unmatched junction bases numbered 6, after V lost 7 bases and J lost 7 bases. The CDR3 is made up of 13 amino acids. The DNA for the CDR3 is TGTGCCAGCACGGGGGGGCAGGGAAATGAGCAGTTCTTC. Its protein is CASTGGQGNEQFF.

CDR3 DNA sequence: TGTGCCAGCAGTCAACAGGGGACTAACTATGGCTACACCTTC. This gives the protein CASSQQGTNYGYTF. The V and J genes are TRBV27 and TRBJ1-2; 7 bases line up with TRBD1. There are 14 residues in the CDR3. J was trimmed by 0 bases and V by 5 bases; bases with no gene match: 3. Per the germline V gene, CDR1 is MNHEY and CDR2 is SMNVEV (reference sequence).

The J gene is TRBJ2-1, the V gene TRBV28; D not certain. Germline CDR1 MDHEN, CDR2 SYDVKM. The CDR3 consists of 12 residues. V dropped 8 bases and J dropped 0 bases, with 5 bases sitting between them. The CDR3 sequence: CASRLSYNEQFF. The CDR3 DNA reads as TGTGCCAGCCGTCTCTCCTACAATGAGCAGTTCTTC. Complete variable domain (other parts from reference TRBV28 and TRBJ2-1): DVKVTQSSRYLVKRTGEKVFLECVQDMDHENMFWYRQDPGLGLRLIYFSYDVKMKEKGDIPEGYSVSREKKERFSLILESASTNQTSMYLCASRLSYNEQFFGPGTRLTVL.

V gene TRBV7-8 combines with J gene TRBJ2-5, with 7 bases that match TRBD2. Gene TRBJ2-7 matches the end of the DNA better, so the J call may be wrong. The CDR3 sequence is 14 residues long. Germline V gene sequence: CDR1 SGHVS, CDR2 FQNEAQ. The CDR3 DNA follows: TGTGCCAGCTGCCCCTCCGGACTAGTGTACGAGCAGTACTTC. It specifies CASCPSGLVYEQYF.

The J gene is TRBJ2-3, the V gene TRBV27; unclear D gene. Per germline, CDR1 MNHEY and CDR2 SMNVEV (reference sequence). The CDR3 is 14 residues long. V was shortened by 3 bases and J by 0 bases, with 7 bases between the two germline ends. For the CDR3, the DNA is TGTGCCAGCAGTTTTGGAGCTAGCACAGATACGCAGTATTTT. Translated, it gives CASSFGASTDTQYF.

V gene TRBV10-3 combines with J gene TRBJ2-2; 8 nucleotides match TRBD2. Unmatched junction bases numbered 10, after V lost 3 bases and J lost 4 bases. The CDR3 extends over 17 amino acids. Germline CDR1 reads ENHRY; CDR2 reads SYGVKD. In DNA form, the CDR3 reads TGTGCCATCAGTGAAAGTCGGGCGGGAGGTACCACCGGGGAGCTGTTTTTT. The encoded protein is CAISESRAGGTTGELFF.

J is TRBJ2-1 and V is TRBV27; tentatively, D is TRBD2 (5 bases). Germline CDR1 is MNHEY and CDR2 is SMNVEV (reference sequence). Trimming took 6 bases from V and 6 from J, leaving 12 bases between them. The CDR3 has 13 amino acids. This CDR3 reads CASSPGVGNEQFF. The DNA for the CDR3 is TGTGCCAGCAGCCCCGGGGTAGGCAATGAGCAGTTCTTC.

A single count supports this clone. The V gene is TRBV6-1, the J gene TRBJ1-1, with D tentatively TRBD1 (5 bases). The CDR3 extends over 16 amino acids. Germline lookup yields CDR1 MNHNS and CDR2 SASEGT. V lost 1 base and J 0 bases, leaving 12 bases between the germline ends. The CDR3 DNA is TGTGCCAGCAGTGAAGTACCGAGGGGCATGAACACTGAAGCTTTCTTT. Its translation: CASSEVPRGMNTEAFF.

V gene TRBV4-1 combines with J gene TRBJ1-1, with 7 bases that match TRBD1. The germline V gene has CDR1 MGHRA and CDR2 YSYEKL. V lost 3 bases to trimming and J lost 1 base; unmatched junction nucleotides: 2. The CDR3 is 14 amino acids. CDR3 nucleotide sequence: TGCGCCAGCAGCCAGAACAGGGGGAACACTGAAGCTTTCTTT. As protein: CASSQNRGNTEAFF.

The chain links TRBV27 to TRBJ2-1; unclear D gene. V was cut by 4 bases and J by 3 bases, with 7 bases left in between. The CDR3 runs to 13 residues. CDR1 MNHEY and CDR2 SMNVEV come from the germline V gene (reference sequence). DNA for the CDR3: TGTGCCAGCAGTTATTCAGTCTACAATGAGCAGTTCTTC. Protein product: CASSYSVYNEQFF.

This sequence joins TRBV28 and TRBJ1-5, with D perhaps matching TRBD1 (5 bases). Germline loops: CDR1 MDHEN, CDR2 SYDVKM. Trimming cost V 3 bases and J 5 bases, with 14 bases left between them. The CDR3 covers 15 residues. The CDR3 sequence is CASSFGASPYQPQHF. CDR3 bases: TGTGCCAGCAGTTTTGGGGCATCGCCTTATCAGCCCCAGCATTTT.

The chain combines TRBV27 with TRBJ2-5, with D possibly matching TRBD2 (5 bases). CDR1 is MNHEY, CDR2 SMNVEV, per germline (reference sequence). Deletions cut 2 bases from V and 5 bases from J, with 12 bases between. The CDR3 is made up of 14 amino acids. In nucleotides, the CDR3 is TGTGCCAGCAGTTTAAACCCGGGGTGGGAGACCCAGTACTTC. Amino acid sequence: CASSLNPGWETQYF.

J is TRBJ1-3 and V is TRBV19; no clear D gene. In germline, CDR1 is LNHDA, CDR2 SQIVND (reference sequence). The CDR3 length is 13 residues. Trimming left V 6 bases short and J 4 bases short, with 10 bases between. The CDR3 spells CASRKVSGNTIYF. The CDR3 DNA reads TGTGCCAGTAGAAAGGTGTCAGGAAACACCATATATTTT.